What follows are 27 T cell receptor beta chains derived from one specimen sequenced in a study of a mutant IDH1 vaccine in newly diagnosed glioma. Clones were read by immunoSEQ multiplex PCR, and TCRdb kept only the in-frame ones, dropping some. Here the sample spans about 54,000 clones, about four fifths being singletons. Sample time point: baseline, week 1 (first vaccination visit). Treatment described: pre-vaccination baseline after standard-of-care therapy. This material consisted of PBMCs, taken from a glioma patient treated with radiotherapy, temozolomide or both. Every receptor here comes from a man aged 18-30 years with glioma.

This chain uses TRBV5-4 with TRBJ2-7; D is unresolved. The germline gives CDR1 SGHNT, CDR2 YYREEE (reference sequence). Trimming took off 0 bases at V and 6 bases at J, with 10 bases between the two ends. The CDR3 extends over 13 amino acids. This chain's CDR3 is CASSLASVSEQYF. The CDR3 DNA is TGTGCCAGCAGCTTGGCCTCAGTGTCCGAGCAGTACTTC.

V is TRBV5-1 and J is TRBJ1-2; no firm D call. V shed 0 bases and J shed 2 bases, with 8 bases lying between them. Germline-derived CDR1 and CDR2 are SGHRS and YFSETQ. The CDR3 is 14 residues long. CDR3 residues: CASSLDYGNYGYTF. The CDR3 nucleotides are TGCGCCAGCAGCTTGGATTACGGAAACTATGGCTACACCTTC.

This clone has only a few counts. CDR3 bases: TGTGCCAGCAGCTCGCCGGACAGTCCGCAGTATTTT. Translating gives CASSSPDSPQYF. The V and J genes are TRBV5-4 and TRBJ2-3; a weak D match, TRBD1 (6 bases). The CDR3 consists of 12 residues. Germline V gene lookup returns CDR1 SGHNT and CDR2 YYREEE (reference sequence). V was clipped by 3 bases and J by 10 bases, with 12 bases between them.

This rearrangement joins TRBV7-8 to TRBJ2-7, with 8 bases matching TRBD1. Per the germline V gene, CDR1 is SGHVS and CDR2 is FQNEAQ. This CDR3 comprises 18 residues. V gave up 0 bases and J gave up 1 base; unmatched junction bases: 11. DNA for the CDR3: TGTGCCAGCAGCTTAGCTAGGGGTGTTAGGACAGGGTCCTACGAGCAGTACTTC. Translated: CASSLARGVRTGSYEQYF.

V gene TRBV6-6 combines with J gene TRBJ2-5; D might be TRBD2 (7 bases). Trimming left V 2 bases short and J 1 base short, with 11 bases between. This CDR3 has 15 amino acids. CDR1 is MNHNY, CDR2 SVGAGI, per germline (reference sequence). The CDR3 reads CASSYGGAAQETQYF. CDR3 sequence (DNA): TGTGCCAGCAGTTACGGGGGGGCGGCCCAAGAGACCCAGTACTTC.

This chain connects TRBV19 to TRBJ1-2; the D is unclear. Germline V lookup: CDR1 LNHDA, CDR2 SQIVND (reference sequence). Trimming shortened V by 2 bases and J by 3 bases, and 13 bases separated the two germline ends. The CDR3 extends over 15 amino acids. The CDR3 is CASSIRVEFDYGYTF. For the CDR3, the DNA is TGTGCCAGTAGTATACGAGTCGAATTCGACTATGGCTACACCTTC. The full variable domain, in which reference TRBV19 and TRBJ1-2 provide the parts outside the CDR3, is DGGITQSPKYLFRKEGQNVTLSCEQNLNHDAMYWYRQDPGQGLRLIYYSQIVNDFQKGDIAEGYSVSREKKESFPLTVTSAQKNPTAFYLCASSIRVEFDYGYTFGSGTRLTVV.

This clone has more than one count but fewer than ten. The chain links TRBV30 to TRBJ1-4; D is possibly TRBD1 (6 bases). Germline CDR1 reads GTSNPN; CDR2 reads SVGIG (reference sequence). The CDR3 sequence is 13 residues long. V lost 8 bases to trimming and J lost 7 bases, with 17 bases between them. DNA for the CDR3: TGTGCCCGAAGGGCAGGGACAAGTGAAAAACTGTTTTTT. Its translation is CARRAGTSEKLFF.

CDR3 sequence reads: CASTSQGAVDEKLFF. CDR3 nucleotides: TGCGCCAGCACCTCACAGGGGGCCGTGGATGAAAAACTGTTTTTT. The gene calls are TRBV23-1 and TRBJ1-4; 9 bases agree with TRBD1. TRBV23-1 qualifies as an ORF whose function is uncertain. CDR3 length equals 15 residues. V was pared by 7 bases and J by 6 bases, with 9 bases of the junction left unmatched.

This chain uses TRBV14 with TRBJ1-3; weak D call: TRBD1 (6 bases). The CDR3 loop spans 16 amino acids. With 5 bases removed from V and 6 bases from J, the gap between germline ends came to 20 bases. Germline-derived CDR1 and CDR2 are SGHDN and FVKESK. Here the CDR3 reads CASSGPLWGPSNTIYF. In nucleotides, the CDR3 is TGTGCCAGCAGCGGACCGTTATGGGGGCCCTCAAACACCATATATTTT.

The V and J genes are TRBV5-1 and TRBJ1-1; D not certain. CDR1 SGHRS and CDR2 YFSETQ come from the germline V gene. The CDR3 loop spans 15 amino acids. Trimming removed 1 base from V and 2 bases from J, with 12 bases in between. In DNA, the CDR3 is TGCGCCAGCAGCTTGTACGCCAGCAAAAACACTGAAGCTTTCTTT. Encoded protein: CASSLYASKNTEAFF.

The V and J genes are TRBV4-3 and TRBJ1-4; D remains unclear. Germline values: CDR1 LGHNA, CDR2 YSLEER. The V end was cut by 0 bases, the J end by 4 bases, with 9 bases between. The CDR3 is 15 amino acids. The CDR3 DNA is TGCGCCAGCAGCCAAGACTGGGTTGTTAATGAAAAACTGTTTTTT. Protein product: CASSQDWVVNEKLFF.

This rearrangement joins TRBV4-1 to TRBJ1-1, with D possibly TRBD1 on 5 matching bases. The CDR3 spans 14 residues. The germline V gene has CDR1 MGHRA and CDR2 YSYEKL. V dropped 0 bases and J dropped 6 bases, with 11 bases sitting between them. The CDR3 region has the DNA TGCGCCAGCAGCCAAGAGGGACGGGGCGCTGAAGCTTTCTTT. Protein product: CASSQEGRGAEAFF.

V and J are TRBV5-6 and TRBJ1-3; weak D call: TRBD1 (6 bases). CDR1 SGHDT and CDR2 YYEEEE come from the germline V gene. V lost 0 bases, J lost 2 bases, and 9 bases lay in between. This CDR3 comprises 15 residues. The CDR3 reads CASSLVKGAGNTIYF. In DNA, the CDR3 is TGTGCCAGCAGCTTGGTAAAGGGGGCTGGAAACACCATATATTTT.

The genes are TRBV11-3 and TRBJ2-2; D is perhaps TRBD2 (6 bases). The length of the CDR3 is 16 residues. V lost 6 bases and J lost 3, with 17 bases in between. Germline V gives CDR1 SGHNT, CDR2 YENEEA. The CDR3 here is CASSHTGVRYTGELFF. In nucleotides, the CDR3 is TGTGCCAGCAGTCATACGGGGGTCCGATACACCGGGGAGCTGTTTTTT.

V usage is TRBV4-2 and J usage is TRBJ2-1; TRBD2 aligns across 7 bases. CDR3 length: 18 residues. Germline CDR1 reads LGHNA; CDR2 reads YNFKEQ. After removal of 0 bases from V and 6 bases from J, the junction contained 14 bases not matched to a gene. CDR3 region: CASSQEAPPGLPSNEQFF. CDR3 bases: TGTGCCAGCAGCCAAGAAGCCCCCCCGGGACTACCCAGCAATGAGCAGTTCTTC.

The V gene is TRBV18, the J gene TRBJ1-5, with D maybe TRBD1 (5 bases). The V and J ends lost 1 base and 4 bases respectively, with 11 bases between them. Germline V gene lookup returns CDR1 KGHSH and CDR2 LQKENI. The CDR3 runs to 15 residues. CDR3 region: CASSPRGGENQPQHF. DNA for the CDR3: TGTGCCAGCTCACCACGGGGGGGGGAGAATCAGCCCCAGCATTTT.

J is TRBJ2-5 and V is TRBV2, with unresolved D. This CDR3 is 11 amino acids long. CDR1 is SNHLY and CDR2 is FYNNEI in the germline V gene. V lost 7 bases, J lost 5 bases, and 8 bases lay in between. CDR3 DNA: TGTGCCAGCAACCTGTGGGAGACCCAGTACTTC. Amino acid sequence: CASNLWETQYF. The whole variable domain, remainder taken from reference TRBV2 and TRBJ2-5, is EPEVTQTPSHQVTQMGQEVILRCVPISNHLYFYWYRQILGQKVEFLVSFYNNEISEKSEIFDDQFSVERPDGSNFTLKIRSTKLEDSAMYFCASNLWETQYFGPGTRLLVL.

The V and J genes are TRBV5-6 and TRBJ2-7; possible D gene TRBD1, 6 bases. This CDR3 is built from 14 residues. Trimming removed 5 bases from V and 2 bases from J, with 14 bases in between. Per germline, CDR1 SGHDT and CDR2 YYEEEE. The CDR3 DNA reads TGTGCCAGCAGTGTGGGGACATACGCCTACGAGCAGTACTTC. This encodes CASSVGTYAYEQYF.

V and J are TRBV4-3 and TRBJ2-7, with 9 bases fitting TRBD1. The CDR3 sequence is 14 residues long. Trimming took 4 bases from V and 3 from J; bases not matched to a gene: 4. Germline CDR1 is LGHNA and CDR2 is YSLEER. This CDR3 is CASSPGGQGYEQYF. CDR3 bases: TGCGCCAGCAGCCCTGGGGGACAGGGCTACGAGCAGTACTTC.

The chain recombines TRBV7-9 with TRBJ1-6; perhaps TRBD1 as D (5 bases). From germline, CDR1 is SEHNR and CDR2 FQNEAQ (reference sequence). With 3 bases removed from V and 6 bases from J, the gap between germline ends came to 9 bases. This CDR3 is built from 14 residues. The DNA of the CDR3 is TGTGCCAGCAGCTTTGACAGCCTTAATTCACCCCTCCACTTT. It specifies CASSFDSLNSPLHF.

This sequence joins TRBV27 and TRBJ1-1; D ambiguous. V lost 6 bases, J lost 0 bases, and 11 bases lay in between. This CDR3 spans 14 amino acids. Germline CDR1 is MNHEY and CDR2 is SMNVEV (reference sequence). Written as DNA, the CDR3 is TGTGCCAGCAGCGAGACACCCATGAACACTGAAGCTTTCTTT. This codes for CASSETPMNTEAFF.

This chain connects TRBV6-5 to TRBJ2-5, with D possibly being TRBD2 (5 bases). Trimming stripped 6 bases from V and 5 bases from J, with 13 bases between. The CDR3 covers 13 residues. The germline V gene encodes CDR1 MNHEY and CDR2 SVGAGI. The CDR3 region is CASSRQEGETQYF. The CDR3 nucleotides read TGTGCCAGCAGCCGACAAGAGGGCGAGACCCAGTACTTC.

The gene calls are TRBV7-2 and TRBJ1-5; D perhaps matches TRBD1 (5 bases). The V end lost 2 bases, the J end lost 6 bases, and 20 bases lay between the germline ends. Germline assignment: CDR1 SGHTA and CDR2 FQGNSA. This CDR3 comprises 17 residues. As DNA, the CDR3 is TGTGCCAGCAGCTTACGCCTCCCGGGGGAGATGGGTCAGCCCCAGCATTTT. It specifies CASSLRLPGEMGQPQHF. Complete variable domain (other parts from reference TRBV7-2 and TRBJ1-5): GAGVSQSPSNKVTEKGKDVELRCDPISGHTALYWYRQSLGQGLEFLIYFQGNSAPDKSGLPSDRFSAERTGGSVSTLTIQRTQQEDSAVYLCASSLRLPGEMGQPQHFGDGTRLSIL.

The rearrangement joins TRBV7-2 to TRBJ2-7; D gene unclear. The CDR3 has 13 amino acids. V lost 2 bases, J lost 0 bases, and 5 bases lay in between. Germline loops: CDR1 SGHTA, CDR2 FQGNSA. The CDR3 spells CASSLLYSYEQYF. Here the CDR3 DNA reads TGTGCCAGCAGCTTACTCTACTCCTACGAGCAGTACTTC.

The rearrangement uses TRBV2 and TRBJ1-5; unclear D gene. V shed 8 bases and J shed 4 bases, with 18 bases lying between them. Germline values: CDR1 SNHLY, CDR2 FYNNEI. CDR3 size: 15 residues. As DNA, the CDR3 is TGTGCCAGCGGGGAGTTAAGGACCCCGAATCAGCCCCAGCATTTT. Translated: CASGELRTPNQPQHF.

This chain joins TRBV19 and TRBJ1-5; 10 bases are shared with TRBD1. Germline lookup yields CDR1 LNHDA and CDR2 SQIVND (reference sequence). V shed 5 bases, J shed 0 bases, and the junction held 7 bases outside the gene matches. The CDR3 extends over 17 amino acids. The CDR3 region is CASSWTGGDYSNQPQHF. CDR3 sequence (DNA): TGTGCCAGTAGTTGGACAGGGGGAGATTATAGCAATCAGCCCCAGCATTTT.

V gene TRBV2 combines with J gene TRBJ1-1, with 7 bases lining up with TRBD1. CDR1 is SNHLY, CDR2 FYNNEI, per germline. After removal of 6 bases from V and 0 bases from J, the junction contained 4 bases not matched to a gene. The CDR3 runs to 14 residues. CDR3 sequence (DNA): TGTGCCAGCAGCCCTCAGGGGGTGAACACTGAAGCTTTCTTT. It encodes CASSPQGVNTEAFF.